This TCR beta chain was profiled in a study of blood T cell repertoires in COVID-19. Study information: Whether acute or convalescent, the COVID-19 samples came from the United States, Italy and Spain.

Repertoires were generated with immunoSEQ multiplex PCR, while TCRdb's copy carries only in-frame clones and drops some. The data show about 260,000 clones, with approximately 87% seen just once and around 9.1% held by the top ten. V was pared by 3 bases and J by 4 bases, with 9 bases of the junction left unmatched. This CDR3 has 15 amino acids. Germline CDR1 is SGHRS and CDR2 is YFSETQ. The rearrangement joins TRBV5-1 to TRBJ2-7; 8 nucleotides match TRBD1. Sequences were obtained from peripheral blood. The clonotype comes from a human donor in a cohort sampled during active COVID-19. For the CDR3, the DNA is TGCGCCAGCAGCTCCCCAGACAGGGGCAAATACGAGCAGTACTTC. It encodes CASSSPDRGKYEQYF.